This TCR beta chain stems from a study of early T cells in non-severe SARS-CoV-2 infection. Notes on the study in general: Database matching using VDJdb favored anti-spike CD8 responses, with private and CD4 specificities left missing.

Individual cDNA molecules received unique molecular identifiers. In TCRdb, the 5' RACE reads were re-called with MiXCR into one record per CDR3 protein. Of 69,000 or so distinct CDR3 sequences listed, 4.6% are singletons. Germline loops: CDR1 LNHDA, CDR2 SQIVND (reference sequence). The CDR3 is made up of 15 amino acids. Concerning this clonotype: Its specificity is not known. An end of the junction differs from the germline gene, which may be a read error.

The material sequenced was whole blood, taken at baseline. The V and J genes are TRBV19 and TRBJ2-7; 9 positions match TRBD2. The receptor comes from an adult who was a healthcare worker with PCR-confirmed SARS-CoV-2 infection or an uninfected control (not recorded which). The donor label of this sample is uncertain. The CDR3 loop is CASSIAGTSSHEQYF. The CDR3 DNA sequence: TGTGCCAGTAGTATAGCGGGGACTAGCTCCCACGAGCAGTACTTC.